This passage covers 16 T cell receptor beta chains from one sample sequenced in a study of blood T cells in healthy people across ages. A J-beta primer mix and a sample-barcoded 5' primer were used in a second PCR of about 6 to 12 cycles. Using its own MiXCR run on the 5' RACE reads, TCRdb lists one record per CDR3 protein. The data contain under 2 million distinct CDR3 sequences, about 31% of them singletons. Material for sequencing was blood. The source of these receptors is a woman aged 25 to 39 in good health.

This clonotype was seen a few times. V gene TRBV20-1 combines with J gene TRBJ2-7, with 7 bases fitting TRBD2. The CDR3 contains 14 residues. Germline V gene sequence: CDR1 DFQATT, CDR2 SNEGSKA (reference sequence). The ends lost 6 bases at V and 3 bases at J; junction bases unmatched: 11. The CDR3 here is CSAYAVAGSYEQYF. CDR3 coding DNA: TGCAGTGCATACGCGGTAGCGGGCAGCTACGAGCAGTACTTC.

The chain has TRBV10-3 and TRBJ1-2, with D possibly matching TRBD1 (5 bases). V shed 4 bases and J shed 4 bases, with 10 bases lying between them. The CDR3 runs to 13 residues. The germline CDR1 and CDR2 sequences are ENHRY and SYGVKD. In DNA, the CDR3 is TGTGCCATCAGTGGACCAGGGAGCTATGGCTACACCTTC. It encodes CAISGPGSYGYTF.

The J gene is TRBJ1-5, the V gene TRBV28, with D unresolved. The CDR3 consists of 10 residues. V was clipped by 6 bases and J by 6 bases, with 3 bases between them. Germline loops: CDR1 MDHEN, CDR2 SYDVKM. DNA of the CDR3: TGTGCCAGCAGCGGTCAGCCCCAGCATTTT. It is translated as CASSGQPQHF.

This clonotype was seen more than once but under ten times. V gene TRBV11-2 combines with J gene TRBJ2-5, with TRBD2 matching 13 bases. Germline V gene lookup returns CDR1 SGHAT and CDR2 FQNNGV. The CDR3 sequence is 17 residues long. V lost 0 bases to trimming and J lost 5 bases; unmatched junction nucleotides: 6. The CDR3 DNA reads as TGTGCCAGCAGCTTAGAACTAGCGGGAGGGCCAGAGGAGACCCAGTACTTC. This encodes CASSLELAGGPEETQYF.

V and J are TRBV4-1 and TRBJ2-2; TRBD1 agrees at 8 bases. The V gene end was trimmed by 3 bases and the J gene end by 9 bases; junction bases not matched to a gene: 3. Germline values: CDR1 MGHRA, CDR2 YSYEKL. The CDR3 extends over 13 amino acids. The CDR3 DNA follows: TGCGCCAGCAGCCAGCGGGACAGGCGGGAGCTGTTTTTT. Its translation is CASSQRDRRELFF.

In this sample, this clonotype turned up a few times. The CDR3 here is CASSPDRGRIHNEQFF. The CDR3 nucleotides read TGTGCCAGCAGCCCGGACAGGGGGCGGATCCACAATGAGCAGTTCTTC. V gene TRBV5-6 combines with J gene TRBJ2-1, with 11 bases matching TRBD1. Germline values: CDR1 SGHDT, CDR2 YYEEEE. The CDR3 runs to 16 residues. V was clipped by 4 bases and J by 5 bases; unmatched bases: 8.

This clonotype was found many times. The CDR3 sequence is CASSPGTGANEQFF. Written as DNA, the CDR3 is TGCGCCAGCAGCCCCGGGACAGGGGCGAATGAGCAGTTCTTC. This sequence joins TRBV4-1 and TRBJ2-1; 10 bases match TRBD1. This CDR3 is built from 14 residues. Trimming at V came to 4 bases and at J to 7 bases, leaving 4 bases not matched to a gene. The germline V gene encodes CDR1 MGHRA and CDR2 YSYEKL.

This clonotype was recorded a few times. The chain couples TRBV29-1 to TRBJ2-1; D possibly corresponds to TRBD2 (6 bases). The CDR3 has 17 residues. The V end lost 6 bases, the J end lost 7 bases, and 28 bases lay between the germline ends. Germline V gene sequence: CDR1 SQVTM, CDR2 ANQGSEA. CDR3 region: CSVPTTWGVPGSNEQFF. Here the CDR3 DNA reads TGCAGCGTCCCTACTACCTGGGGGGTCCCGGGATCGAATGAGCAGTTCTTC.

The table lists this clonotype with a few counts. The rearrangement joins TRBV20-1 to TRBJ2-1; D may be TRBD2 (6 bases). This CDR3 region has 14 residues. Trimming shortened V by 5 bases and J by 6 bases, and 17 bases separated the two germline ends. CDR1 is DFQATT and CDR2 is SNEGSKA in the germline V gene (reference sequence). CDR3 in amino acids: CSASARGSGNEQFF. DNA for the CDR3: TGCAGTGCTTCGGCTCGGGGGTCAGGCAATGAGCAGTTCTTC.

A note on this clonotype: At one boundary the junction diverges from the germline segment, which might be a read error. This rearrangement joins TRBV4-1 to TRBJ1-2; the D is unclear. From germline, CDR1 is MGHRA and CDR2 YSYEKL. The CDR3 consists of 12 residues. The DNA for the CDR3 is TGCCCCAGCAGCCAGGCCACATATGGCTACACCTTC. Translated, it gives CPSSQATYGYTF.

There are a few counts of this clonotype. The chain joins TRBV10-3 to TRBJ2-5, with no clear D. CDR1 ENHRY and CDR2 SYGVKD come from the germline V gene. The CDR3 spans 12 residues. Trimming cost V 8 bases and J 0 bases, with 7 bases left between them. CDR3 amino acids: CAIARHQETQYF. In DNA, the CDR3 is TGTGCCATCGCGCGGCACCAAGAGACCCAGTACTTC.

Note on this clonotype: Mismatch with germline at one junction end may stem from a read error. The chain combines TRBV7-9 with TRBJ1-1; possible D gene TRBD1, 5 bases. This CDR3 is built from 14 residues. Germline values: CDR1 SEHNR, CDR2 FQNEAQ (reference sequence). The CDR3 spells CASSLGGANTGAFF. For the CDR3, the DNA is TGTGCCAGCAGCCTCGGGGGAGCGAACACTGGAGCTTTCTTT.

This clonotype has a handful of counts. The chain couples TRBV7-9 to TRBJ1-6; D is perhaps TRBD1 (5 bases). Deletions cut 4 bases from V and 9 bases from J, with 16 bases between. The CDR3 loop spans 15 amino acids. Germline V lookup: CDR1 SEHNR, CDR2 FQNEAQ (reference sequence). This CDR3 reads CASSSPQGGGSPLHF. The CDR3 nucleotides are TGTGCCAGCAGCTCCCCTCAGGGCGGCGGTTCACCCCTCCACTTT.

The chain recombines TRBV5-1 with TRBJ2-5; 12 bases line up with TRBD2. Per germline, CDR1 SGHRS and CDR2 YFSETQ. This CDR3 is built from 17 residues. J lost 5 bases, V lost 4 bases, and 12 bases had no gene match. CDR3 loop: CASSTQPTSGGPETQYF. CDR3 bases: TGCGCCAGCAGCACACAACCCACTAGCGGGGGGCCTGAGACCCAGTACTTC.

This clonotype was observed a handful of times. This chain joins TRBV5-6 and TRBJ1-2; D not resolved. Deletions cut 2 bases from V and 0 bases from J, with 14 bases between. The CDR3 is 16 amino acids. CDR1 SGHDT and CDR2 YYEEEE come from the germline V gene. Written as DNA, the CDR3 is TGTGCCAGCAGCTTAGGGCCCTACCCGACTAACTATGGCTACACCTTC. Its translation: CASSLGPYPTNYGYTF.

V and J are TRBV27 and TRBJ2-5; 7 nucleotides match TRBD2. CDR1 is MNHEY, CDR2 SMNVEV, per germline (reference sequence). The CDR3 is 15 amino acids. With 3 bases clipped from V and 5 bases from J, the junction kept 9 bases outside the gene matches. The CDR3 region has the DNA TGTGCCAGCAGTTTGAGAGGGAGGGCCGGGGAGACCCAGTACTTC. It translates to CASSLRGRAGETQYF.